What follows describes a single T cell receptor (beta chain). The PCR contained 60 Vbeta and 13 Jbeta primers. TCRdb's copy holds only in-frame clones and misses some; the assay was immunoSEQ multiplex PCR. Among around 170,000 clones listed, 82% were seen once. This record comes from a study of cytomegalovirus exposure and HLA in healthy donors. This CDR3 is built from 14 residues. CDR1 is SGHRS, CDR2 YFSETQ, per germline. Germline trimming cut 2 bases from V and 5 bases from J; bases unmatched to any gene: 2. Despite likely unrecorded immune exposures, the donors were nominally healthy at the time of sampling.

The J gene is TRBJ2-2, the V gene TRBV5-1; TRBD2 matches at 8 bases. This clonotype originated in a man in his forties in good health and CMV-seronegative. Specimen: PBMCs. CDR3 amino acids: CASSFTSGTGELFF. The CDR3 region has the DNA TGCGCCAGCAGCTTTACTAGCGGAACCGGGGAGCTGTTTTTT. The full variable domain, in which reference TRBV5-1 and TRBJ2-2 provide the parts outside the CDR3, is KAGVTQTPRYLIKTRGQQVTLSCSPISGHRSVSWYQQTPGQGLQFLFEYFSETQRNKGNFPGRFSGRQFSNSRSEMNVSTLELGDSALYLCASSFTSGTGELFFGEGSRLTVL.